One sample yielded the 24 T cell receptor beta chains listed below, sequenced in a study of T cells after yellow fever vaccination. TCRdb processed the 5' RACE reads anew with MiXCR; each CDR3 protein has one entry. The sample contains under 600,000 distinct CDR3 sequences, 21% of which appear only once. This specimen consisted of PBMCs, obtained less than 25 days after the first yellow fever vaccination. The receptors shown here come from a man aged 18-30 years who received the YFV17D yellow fever vaccine.

This chain links TRBV5-8 with TRBJ1-1, with D possibly matching TRBD1 (5 bases). CDR1 is SGHTS and CDR2 is YDEGEE in the germline V gene. Trimming stripped 6 bases from V and 4 bases from J, with 13 bases between. The CDR3 extends over 13 amino acids. The chain's CDR3 is CASTVQGPTEAFF. The CDR3 DNA sequence: TGTGCCAGCACCGTCCAGGGACCCACTGAAGCTTTCTTT.

This clonotype was counted a few times. The chain joins TRBV15 to TRBJ2-3, with D uncertain. The CDR3 loop spans 15 amino acids. V lost 5 bases to trimming and J lost 2 bases, with 14 bases between them. Germline V gene lookup returns CDR1 LNHNV and CDR2 YYDKDF (reference sequence). CDR3 nucleotide sequence: TGTGCCACCAGCGGCCCTCGCAAGTCCACAGATACGCAGTATTTT. As protein: CATSGPRKSTDTQYF.

This sequence joins TRBV9 and TRBJ1-1, with D perhaps TRBD1 (6 bases). V dropped 3 bases and J dropped 10 bases, with 16 bases sitting between them. Germline V gives CDR1 SGDLS, CDR2 YYNGEE. The CDR3 spans 13 residues. The CDR3: CASSGETGNGAFF. DNA of the CDR3: TGTGCCAGCAGCGGAGAAACAGGGAATGGAGCTTTCTTT.

Worth noting for this clonotype: Its ends do not fully match the called genes, so a read error is possible. In DNA, the CDR3 is TGTGCTAGCAGCTTAGCCCAGGGGACCCAGTACTTC. This encodes CASSLAQGTQYF. The gene calls are TRBV7-7 and TRBJ2-5; D is possibly TRBD1 (5 bases). This CDR3 has 12 residues. Germline V lookup: CDR1 SSHAT, CDR2 FNYEAQ (reference sequence).

The chain carries TRBV5-1 and TRBJ2-6, with 9 bases matching TRBD1. Germline V lookup: CDR1 SGHRS, CDR2 YFSETQ. V lost 4 bases to trimming and J lost 0 bases; unmatched junction nucleotides: 8. CDR3 length: 18 residues. Written as DNA, the CDR3 is TGCGCCAGCAGCAGGGACAGGGAGGAGAGCTCTGGGGCCAACGTCCTGACTTTC. The encoded protein is CASSRDREESSGANVLTF.

The J gene is TRBJ1-1, the V gene TRBV10-1; D is possibly TRBD1 (6 bases). The CDR3 is 14 residues long. Trimming removed 6 bases from V and 0 bases from J, with 11 bases in between. Germline V CDR1 and CDR2: WNHNN, SYGVQD (reference sequence). The CDR3 DNA sequence: TGCGCCAGCAGAGAGGGGGGAGTGAACACTGAAGCTTTCTTT. It codes for CASREGGVNTEAFF.

This clonotype was seen a few times. The chain couples TRBV7-2 to TRBJ2-3; D not resolved. V lost 3 bases and J lost 8, with 6 bases in between. The CDR3 loop spans 11 amino acids. Per the germline V gene, CDR1 is SGHTA and CDR2 is FQGNSA. Here the CDR3 DNA reads TGTGCCAGCAGCTTGGGCCTTACGCAGTATTTT. It specifies CASSLGLTQYF.

This sequence joins TRBV18 and TRBJ1-6; no firm D call. The ends were cut back, 2 bases at V and 0 bases at J, with 11 bases in the middle. CDR1 is KGHSH, CDR2 LQKENI, per germline. The CDR3 covers 17 residues. CDR3 sequence reads: CASSPDHPSSYNSPLHF. CDR3 nucleotides: TGTGCCAGCTCACCAGACCACCCGAGCTCCTATAATTCACCCCTCCACTTT.

This clonotype was seen more than once but under ten times. The chain is built from TRBV12-3 or TRBV12-4 and TRBJ1-4; D unresolved. The CDR3 is made up of 13 amino acids. V was pared by 6 bases and J by 8 bases, with 13 bases between. The CDR3 DNA reads TGTGCCAGCAGCTCCGTAAGGAGGGAAAAACTGTTTTTT. It encodes CASSSVRREKLFF.

The V call is TRBV3-1, the J call TRBJ1-5; a possible D gene is TRBD1 (6 bases). There are 15 residues in the CDR3. Trimming pared 4 bases from V and 5 bases from J, leaving 15 bases between. The germline V gene has CDR1 LGHDT and CDR2 YNNKEL (reference sequence). CDR3 sequence reads: CASSLRDTDDQPQHF. DNA for the CDR3: TGTGCCAGCAGCCTGCGGGACACAGATGATCAGCCCCAGCATTTT.

The V gene is TRBV29-1, the J gene TRBJ2-7, with a tentative D call TRBD1 (6 bases). V was clipped by 4 bases and J by 0 bases, with 16 bases between them. The CDR3 is made up of 15 amino acids. Germline CDR1 is SQVTM and CDR2 is ANQGSEA. CDR3 nucleotides: TGCAGCGTTGCTCTCGGCCAGGGGAGCTCCTACGAGCAGTACTTC. The encoded protein is CSVALGQGSSYEQYF.

This clonotype was seen only a few times. J is TRBJ2-7 and V is TRBV9; D is uncertain. This CDR3 has 16 amino acids. V was cut by 4 bases and J by 6 bases, with 23 bases left in between. Germline CDR1 is SGDLS and CDR2 is YYNGEE. The CDR3 coding sequence is TGTGCCAGCAGCCCAAGGGCCGACCCCCGGCTGGGCGAGCAGTACTTC. Protein sequence: CASSPRADPRLGEQYF. Using reference TRBV9 and TRBJ2-7 for the parts outside the CDR3, the full variable domain is DSGVTQTPKHLITATGQRVTLRCSPRSGDLSVYWYQQSLDQGLQFLIQYYNGEERAKGNILERFSAQQFPDLHSELNLSSLELGDSALYFCASSPRADPRLGEQYFGPGTRLTVT.

This clonotype was observed a handful of times. The chain recombines TRBV5-4 with TRBJ2-5; 7 bases match TRBD1. The CDR3 covers 14 residues. V lost 3 bases, J lost 1 base, and 3 bases stayed unmatched. Germline loops: CDR1 SGHNT, CDR2 YYREEE (reference sequence). The CDR3 is CASSSGQSQETQYF. The CDR3 region has the DNA TGTGCCAGCAGCTCGGGACAGAGCCAAGAGACCCAGTACTTC.

This chain links TRBV5-5 with TRBJ2-3; D is undetermined. This CDR3 has 14 amino acids. Germline lookup yields CDR1 SGHKS and CDR2 YYEKEE (reference sequence). V shed 5 bases and J shed 4 bases, with 14 bases lying between them. The CDR3 region is CASSYNWVSDTQYF. The CDR3 bases are TGTGCCAGCAGTTATAACTGGGTCTCAGATACGCAGTATTTT. Supplemented by reference TRBV5-5 and TRBJ2-3, the full variable domain reads DAGVTQSPTHLIKTRGQQVTLRCSPISGHKSVSWYQQVLGQGPQFIFQYYEKEERGRGNFPDRFSARQFPNYSSELNVNALLLGDSALYLCASSYNWVSDTQYFGPGTRLTVL.

The V call is TRBV7-9, the J call TRBJ2-3; unclear D gene. Germline V gene lookup returns CDR1 SEHNR and CDR2 FQNEAQ (reference sequence). V lost 1 base, J lost 4 bases, and 15 bases lay in between. The CDR3 spans 16 residues. The chain's CDR3 is CASSLGGSMDPDTQYF. The CDR3 DNA reads as TGTGCCAGCAGCTTAGGGGGTAGCATGGACCCAGATACGCAGTATTTT.

This clonotype has only a few counts. The chain employs TRBV27 and TRBJ1-1; D might be TRBD1 (6 bases). The V gene lost 2 bases and the J gene lost 4 bases, with 20 bases spanning the gap. CDR1 is MNHEY, CDR2 SMNVEV, per germline (reference sequence). This CDR3 is built from 17 residues. In DNA form, the CDR3 reads TGTGCCAGCAGTTTAAAAACAGGGAATAGTTTAGGCACTGAAGCTTTCTTT. Translation gives CASSLKTGNSLGTEAFF.

The chain combines TRBV13 with TRBJ2-7, with D tentatively TRBD2 (6 bases). Germline V gene data show CDR1 as PRHDT and CDR2 as FYEKMQ (reference sequence). V dropped 5 bases and J dropped 4 bases, with 18 bases sitting between them. The CDR3 runs 15 residues. The CDR3 DNA is TGTGCCAGCAGCACACAACAGCGGGCGAGTTACGAGCAGTACGTC. This gives the protein CASSTQQRASYEQYV.

This chain connects TRBV7-2 to TRBJ1-1, with 7 nucleotides matching TRBD1. Trimming removed 6 bases from V and 4 bases from J; junction bases left unmatched: 8. Per germline, CDR1 SGHTA and CDR2 FQGNSA. This CDR3 is 14 amino acids long. The CDR3 spells CASRDRAIGTEAFF. CDR3 sequence (DNA): TGTGCCAGCAGAGACAGGGCCATAGGCACTGAAGCTTTCTTT.

This clonotype showed up just a few times. This chain connects TRBV19 to TRBJ1-1; no clear D. Trimming took off 4 bases at V and 1 base at J, with 13 bases between the two ends. The CDR3 runs to 15 residues. Germline V gives CDR1 LNHDA, CDR2 SQIVND (reference sequence). CDR3: CASSTWTDRNTEAFF. The CDR3 region has the DNA TGTGCCAGTAGTACGTGGACCGACCGGAACACTGAAGCTTTCTTT.

The gene calls are TRBV12-3 or TRBV12-4 and TRBJ2-1, with D possibly being TRBD1 or TRBD2 (5 bases each). This CDR3 spans 14 amino acids. The V gene lost 3 bases and the J gene lost 10 bases, with 16 bases spanning the gap. The CDR3 nucleotides are TGTGCCAGCAGTTTCGCCAGTCCCGGGGCCGAGCAGTTCTTC. Residues: CASSFASPGAEQFF.

This clonotype showed up just a few times. This sequence joins TRBV4-2 and TRBJ2-1, with 10 bases fitting TRBD2. Per germline, CDR1 LGHNA and CDR2 YNFKEQ. The CDR3 sequence is 16 residues long. Trimming cost V 4 bases and J 8 bases; bases outside gene matches: 11. The CDR3 sequence is CASSLGTSAQGDEQFF. In DNA form, the CDR3 reads TGTGCCAGCAGCCTGGGGACTAGCGCCCAAGGGGATGAGCAGTTCTTC.

This sequence joins TRBV7-3 and TRBJ2-6, with D tentatively TRBD2 (6 bases). This CDR3 has 17 residues. CDR1 and CDR2 (germline): SGHTA, FQGTGA. The V and J ends lost 5 bases and 1 base respectively, with 15 bases between them. CDR3 residues: CASSRAGGPSGANVLTF. The CDR3 DNA reads TGTGCCAGCAGCCGAGCGGGTGGGCCTTCTGGGGCCAACGTCCTGACTTTC.

A word on this clonotype: The junction does not match germline at one end; this may be a read error. The chain has TRBV5-4 and TRBJ2-2; TRBD2 is a possible D gene (5 bases). CDR3 length: 14 amino acids. Germline-derived CDR1 and CDR2 are SGHNT and YYREEE (reference sequence). The CDR3 DNA follows: TGTGCCAGCAGCTTGGGCCAATTGGCCGGGGAGCTGTTCTTT. This codes for CASSLGQLAGELFF.

The CDR3 reads CSARDSLGTGGISGYEQYF. The CDR3 DNA sequence: TGCAGTGCTAGAGACTCGTTAGGGACAGGGGGAATTAGCGGCTACGAGCAGTACTTC. This chain connects TRBV20-1 to TRBJ2-7; TRBD1 matches 11 bases. The germline CDR1 and CDR2 sequences are DFQATT and SNEGSKA (reference sequence). The CDR3 loop spans 19 amino acids. Germline trimming cut 0 bases from V and 3 bases from J; bases unmatched to any gene: 16.